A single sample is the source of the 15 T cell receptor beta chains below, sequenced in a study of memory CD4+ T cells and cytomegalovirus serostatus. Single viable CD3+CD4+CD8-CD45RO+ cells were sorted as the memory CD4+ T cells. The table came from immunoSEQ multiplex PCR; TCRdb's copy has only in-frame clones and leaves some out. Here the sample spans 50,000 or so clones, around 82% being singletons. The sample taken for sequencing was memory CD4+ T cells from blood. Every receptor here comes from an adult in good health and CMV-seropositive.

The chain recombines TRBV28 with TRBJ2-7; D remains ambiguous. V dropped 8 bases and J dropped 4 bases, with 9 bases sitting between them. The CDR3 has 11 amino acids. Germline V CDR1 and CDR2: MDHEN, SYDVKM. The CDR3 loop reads CASSTLYEQYF. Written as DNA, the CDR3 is TGTGCCAGCTCGACCCTTTACGAGCAGTACTTC.

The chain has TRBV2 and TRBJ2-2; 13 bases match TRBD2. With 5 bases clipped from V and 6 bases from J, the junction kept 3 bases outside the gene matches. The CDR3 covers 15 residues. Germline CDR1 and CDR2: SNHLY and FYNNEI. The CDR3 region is CASSLGLAGPGELFF. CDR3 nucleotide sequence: TGTGCCAGCAGTCTGGGACTAGCGGGACCCGGGGAGCTGTTTTTT. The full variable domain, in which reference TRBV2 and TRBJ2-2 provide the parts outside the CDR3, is EPEVTQTPSHQVTQMGQEVILRCVPISNHLYFYWYRQILGQKVEFLVSFYNNEISEKSEIFDDQFSVERPDGSNFTLKIRSTKLEDSAMYFCASSLGLAGPGELFFGEGSRLTVL.

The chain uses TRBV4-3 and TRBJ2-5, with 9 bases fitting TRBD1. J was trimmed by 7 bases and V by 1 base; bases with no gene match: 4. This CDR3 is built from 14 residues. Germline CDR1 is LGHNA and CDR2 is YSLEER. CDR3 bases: TGCGCCAGCAGCCAAGCCACAGGGGGCGGGACCCAGTACTTC. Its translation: CASSQATGGGTQYF.

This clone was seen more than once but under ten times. CDR3 DNA: TGTGCCAGCAGCTTAGGCGCGGGGCGCTATGGCTACACCTTC. Its protein is CASSLGAGRYGYTF. The rearrangement links TRBV7-9 to TRBJ1-2; possibly TRBD1 for D (5 bases). V was shortened by 1 base and J by 4 bases, with 10 bases between the two germline ends. This CDR3 is 14 amino acids long. Germline loops: CDR1 SEHNR, CDR2 FQNEAQ (reference sequence).

The CDR3 loop reads CASSSRTSGRGDTQYF. The CDR3 DNA reads as TGTGCCAGCAGCTCCCGGACTAGCGGGAGGGGAGATACGCAGTATTTT. This rearrangement joins TRBV7-9 to TRBJ2-3, with 15 bases fitting TRBD2. With V trimmed by 4 bases and J by 5 bases, 4 bases remained unmatched. The CDR3 contains 16 residues. Germline V CDR1 and CDR2: SEHNR, FQNEAQ (reference sequence).

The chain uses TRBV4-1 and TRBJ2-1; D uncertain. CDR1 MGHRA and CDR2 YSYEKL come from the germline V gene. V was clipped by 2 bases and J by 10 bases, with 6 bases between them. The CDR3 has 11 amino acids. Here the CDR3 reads CASSQRREQFF. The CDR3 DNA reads TGCGCCAGCAGCCAACGACGGGAGCAGTTCTTC.

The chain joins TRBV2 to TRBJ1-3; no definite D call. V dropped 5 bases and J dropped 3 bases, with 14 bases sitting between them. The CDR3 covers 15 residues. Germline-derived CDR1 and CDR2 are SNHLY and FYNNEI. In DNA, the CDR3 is TGTGCCAGCAGTTCTTGGCTGAATCTTGGAAACACCATATATTTT. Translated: CASSSWLNLGNTIYF.

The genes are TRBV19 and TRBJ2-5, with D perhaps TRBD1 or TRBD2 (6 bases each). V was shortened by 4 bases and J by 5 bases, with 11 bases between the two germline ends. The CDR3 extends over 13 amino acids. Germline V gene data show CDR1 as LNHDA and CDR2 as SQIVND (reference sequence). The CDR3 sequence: CASSKEGGETQYF. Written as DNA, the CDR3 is TGTGCCAGTAGTAAGGAAGGGGGGGAGACCCAGTACTTC.

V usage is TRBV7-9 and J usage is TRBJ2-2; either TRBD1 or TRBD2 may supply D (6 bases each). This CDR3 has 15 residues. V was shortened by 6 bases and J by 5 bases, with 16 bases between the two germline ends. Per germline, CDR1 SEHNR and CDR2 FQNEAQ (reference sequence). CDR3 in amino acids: CASSPRGAVTGELFF. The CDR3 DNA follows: TGTGCCAGCAGTCCAAGGGGGGCCGTAACCGGGGAGCTGTTTTTT.

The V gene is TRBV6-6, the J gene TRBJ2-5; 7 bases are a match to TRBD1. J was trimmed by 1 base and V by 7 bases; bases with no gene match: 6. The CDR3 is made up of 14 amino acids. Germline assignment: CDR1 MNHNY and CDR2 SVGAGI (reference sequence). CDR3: CASTLTGIQETQYF. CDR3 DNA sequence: TGTGCCAGCACGCTGACAGGGATCCAAGAGACCCAGTACTTC.

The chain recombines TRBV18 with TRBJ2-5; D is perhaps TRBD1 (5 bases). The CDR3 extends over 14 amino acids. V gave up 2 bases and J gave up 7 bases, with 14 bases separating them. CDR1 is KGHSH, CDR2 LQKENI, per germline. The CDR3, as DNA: TGTGCCAGCTCACCAACAGGTGTAGGCGGGACCCAGTACTTC. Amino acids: CASSPTGVGGTQYF.

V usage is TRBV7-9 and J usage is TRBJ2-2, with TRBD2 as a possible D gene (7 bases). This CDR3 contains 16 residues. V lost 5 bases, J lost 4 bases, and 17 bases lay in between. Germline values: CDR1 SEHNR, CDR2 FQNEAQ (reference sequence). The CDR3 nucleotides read TGTGCCAGCAGCCGCTGGGGGGGGGCCACCACCGGGGAGCTGTTTTTT. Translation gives CASSRWGGATTGELFF. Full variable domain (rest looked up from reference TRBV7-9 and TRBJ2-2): DTGVSQNPRHKITKRGQNVTFRCDPISEHNRLYWYRQTLGQGPEFLTYFQNEAQLEKSRLLSDRFSAERPKGSFSTLEIQRTEQGDSAMYLCASSRWGGATTGELFFGEGSRLTVL.

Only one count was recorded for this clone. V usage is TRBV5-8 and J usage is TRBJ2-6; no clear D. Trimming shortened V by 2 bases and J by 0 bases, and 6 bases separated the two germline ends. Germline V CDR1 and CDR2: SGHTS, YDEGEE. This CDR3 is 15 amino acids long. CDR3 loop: CASSFGNSGANVLTF. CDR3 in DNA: TGTGCCAGCAGCTTTGGGAACTCTGGGGCCAACGTCCTGACTTTC.

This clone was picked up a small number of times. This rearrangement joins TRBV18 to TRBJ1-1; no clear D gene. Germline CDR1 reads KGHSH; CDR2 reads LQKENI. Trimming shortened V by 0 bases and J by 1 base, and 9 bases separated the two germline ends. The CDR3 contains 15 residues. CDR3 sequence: CASSPPSTRNTEAFF. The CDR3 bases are TGTGCCAGCTCACCACCGTCGACACGGAACACTGAAGCTTTCTTT.

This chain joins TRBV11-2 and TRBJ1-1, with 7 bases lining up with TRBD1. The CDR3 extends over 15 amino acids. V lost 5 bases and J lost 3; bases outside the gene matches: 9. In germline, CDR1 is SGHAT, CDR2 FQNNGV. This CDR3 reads CASSDPGQTDTEAFF. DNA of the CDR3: TGTGCCAGCAGCGACCCGGGACAGACAGACACTGAAGCTTTCTTT.